These 27 T cell receptor beta chains were all obtained from the same sample, sequenced in a study of blood T cell repertoires in COVID-19. Only in-frame clones appear in the TCRdb table, and some are missing; sequencing was by immunoSEQ multiplex PCR. The repertoire includes about 190,000 clones, 65% to 85% of them detected once, and more than 3% sits in the top ten. The sequenced sample consisted of PBMCs or T cells enriched from blood (not recorded which). These receptors were obtained from a woman under 40 who had been exposed to COVID-19.

The chain links TRBV11-3 to TRBJ1-1, with 9 bases matching TRBD1. Germline V lookup: CDR1 SGHNT, CDR2 YENEEA. V lost 0 bases, J lost 1 base, and 21 bases stayed unmatched. CDR3 length: 22 amino acids. Here the CDR3 DNA reads TGTGCCAGCAGCTTAGACCCGGAGTGGGGATTGTCCTCGGACAGGGGGAACACTGAAGCTTTCTTT. Amino acid sequence: CASSLDPEWGLSSDRGNTEAFF.

J is TRBJ2-3 and V is TRBV5-8; a possible D gene is TRBD1 (6 bases). Germline V gene data show CDR1 as SGHTS and CDR2 as YDEGEE. CDR3 length: 16 residues. V was trimmed by 1 base and J by 4 bases, leaving 16 bases between them. CDR3 protein: CASSLTPTGKPDTQYF. Written as DNA, the CDR3 is TGTGCCAGCAGCTTGACCCCAACAGGGAAGCCAGATACGCAGTATTTT.

This chain connects TRBV7-9 to TRBJ1-6, with 7 nucleotides matching TRBD1. Germline V gives CDR1 SEHNR, CDR2 FQNEAQ (reference sequence). CDR3 length equals 15 residues. Trimming at V came to 3 bases and at J to 8 bases, leaving 7 bases not matched to a gene. In DNA form, the CDR3 reads TGTGCCAGCAGCTTTCTCGGGGACAGCTATTCACCCCTCCACTTT. The encoded protein is CASSFLGDSYSPLHF.

This rearrangement joins TRBV5-1 to TRBJ2-3; 13 bases map to TRBD2. CDR3 length equals 17 residues. Trimming at V came to 4 bases and at J to 4 bases, leaving 9 bases not matched to a gene. CDR1 is SGHRS, CDR2 YFSETQ, per germline. The CDR3 coding sequence is TGCGCCAGCAGCCCGAGGACTAGCGGGGGCCGGGCAGATACGCAGTATTTT. Protein product: CASSPRTSGGRADTQYF.

CDR3 nucleotide sequence: TGTGCCATACTAGCGGGGGGCACAGATACGCAGTATTTT. Translated: CAILAGGTDTQYF. This chain connects TRBV10-3 to TRBJ2-3; 11 nucleotides line up with TRBD2. This CDR3 contains 13 residues. Germline CDR1 ENHRY, CDR2 SYGVKD. With V trimmed by 9 bases and J by 1 base, 0 bases remained unmatched.

This chain uses TRBV5-1 with TRBJ1-6; the D is unclear. This CDR3 is 12 amino acids long. The V gene's germline CDR1 is SGHRS and CDR2 YFSETQ. Trimming removed 0 bases at V and 14 bases at J, with 9 bases between. The DNA for the CDR3 is TGCGCCAGCAGCTTGGCGAGGAGCACCCTCCACTTT. This encodes CASSLARSTLHF. Full variable domain (outside the CDR3, taken from reference TRBV5-1 and TRBJ1-6): KAGVTQTPRYLIKTRGQQVTLSCSPISGHRSVSWYQQTPGQGLQFLFEYFSETQRNKGNFPGRFSGRQFSNSRSEMNVSTLELGDSALYLCASSLARSTLHFGNGTRLTVT.

This chain's CDR3 is CASSIETSGGASSTDTQYF. Here the CDR3 DNA reads TGTGCCAGTAGTATAGAGACTAGCGGGGGGGCGTCGAGCACAGATACGCAGTATTTT. V is TRBV19 and J is TRBJ2-3, with TRBD2 matching over 14 bases. V lost 0 bases, J lost 0 bases, and 5 bases stayed unmatched. The germline gives CDR1 LNHDA, CDR2 SQIVND (reference sequence). CDR3 size: 19 residues.

The chain employs TRBV21-1 and TRBJ1-1; TRBD1, the table's D call, was not compared with the DNA. TRBV21-1 is an annotated pseudogene. This CDR3 spans 14 amino acids. The CDR3 loop is CASSTTGEDTEAFF. The CDR3 bases are TGTGCCAGCAGCACGACAGGGGAGGACACTGAAGCTTTCTTT.

The chain carries TRBV12-5 and TRBJ2-7; 7 nucleotides line up with TRBD1. Germline V gene lookup returns CDR1 LGHNT and CDR2 FRNRAP. The V gene end was trimmed by 3 bases and the J gene end by 0 bases; junction bases not matched to a gene: 11. This CDR3 contains 17 residues. The CDR3 sequence: CASGFITGQESSYEQYF. The CDR3 DNA is TGTGCTAGTGGTTTCATCACCGGACAGGAGAGCTCCTACGAGCAGTACTTC.

CDR3 DNA sequence: TGTGCCCGCACCTCGACAGATAACTATGGCTACACCTTC. This translates into CARTSTDNYGYTF. The rearrangement uses TRBV30 and TRBJ1-2; possibly TRBD1 for D (5 bases). The CDR3 sequence is 13 residues long. The ends were cut back, 8 bases at V and 1 base at J, with 14 bases in the middle. From germline, CDR1 is GTSNPN and CDR2 SVGIG (reference sequence).

This clone occurred once. The chain links TRBV7-2 to TRBJ1-2; a weak D match, TRBD1 (5 bases). Between the trimmed V and J ends, which lost 3 bases and 5 bases, there was a span of 16 bases. The germline V gene has CDR1 SGHTA and CDR2 FQGNSA. CDR3 size: 15 residues. CDR3 sequence reads: CASSLGGPKGYGYTF. In DNA form, the CDR3 reads TGTGCCAGCAGCTTGGGGGGACCTAAAGGTTATGGCTACACCTTC.

This clone was seen only once. The chain carries TRBV24-1 and TRBJ2-5; TRBD1 aligns across 8 bases. The CDR3 extends over 15 amino acids. The junction had 7 bases not matched to a gene; V was cut back by 4 bases and J by 4 bases. Germline-derived CDR1 and CDR2 are KGHDR and SFDVKD. The CDR3 DNA is TGTGCCACCAGTGACGGCGGACAGGGTCGAGAGACCCAGTACTTC. This codes for CATSDGGQGRETQYF.

The J gene is TRBJ1-2, the V gene TRBV3-1 (or the pseudogene TRBV3-2), with D possibly matching TRBD1 (5 bases). CDR1 is LGHDT, CDR2 YNNKEL, per germline (reference sequence). The CDR3 sequence is 16 residues long. V was shortened by 1 base and J by 5 bases, with 17 bases between the two germline ends. The chain's CDR3 is CASSQGGTTQRYGYTF. CDR3 coding DNA: TGTGCCAGCAGCCAAGGGGGCACGACCCAACGGTATGGCTACACCTTC.

The chain combines TRBV6-5 with TRBJ1-5, with D maybe TRBD1 (6 bases). The germline gives CDR1 MNHEY, CDR2 SVGAGI. There are 14 residues in the CDR3. The ends were cut back, 5 bases at V and 6 bases at J, with 14 bases in the middle. In nucleotides, the CDR3 is TGTGCCAGCAGTAACGGGGAAGGGGGTCAGCCCCAGCATTTT. This codes for CASSNGEGGQPQHF.

This chain joins TRBV19 and TRBJ1-2; 12 nucleotides match TRBD1. Germline values: CDR1 LNHDA, CDR2 SQIVND (reference sequence). This CDR3 has 16 amino acids. J lost 7 bases, V lost 3 bases, and 9 bases had no gene match. The CDR3 is CASSMAFGTGGGGYTF. CDR3 in DNA: TGTGCCAGTAGTATGGCTTTCGGGACAGGGGGCGGTGGCTACACCTTC. The whole variable domain, remainder taken from reference TRBV19 and TRBJ1-2, is DGGITQSPKYLFRKEGQNVTLSCEQNLNHDAMYWYRQDPGQGLRLIYYSQIVNDFQKGDIAEGYSVSREKKESFPLTVTSAQKNPTAFYLCASSMAFGTGGGGYTFGSGTRLTVV.

The CDR3 is CATTGGETQYF. In DNA form, the CDR3 reads TGTGCCACCACGGGGGGAGAGACCCAGTACTTC. The J gene is TRBJ2-5, the V gene TRBV6-5; 7 nucleotides line up with TRBD2. Germline CDR1 is MNHEY and CDR2 is SVGAGI. J lost 4 bases, V lost 10 bases, and 3 bases had no gene match. The CDR3 extends over 11 amino acids.

The J gene is TRBJ2-1, the V gene TRBV19; 9 nucleotides agree with TRBD2. The CDR3 loop spans 17 amino acids. Germline CDR1 reads LNHDA; CDR2 reads SQIVND (reference sequence). V shed 3 bases and J 2 bases; nucleotides not matched to a gene: 8. The CDR3 reads CASSIIGGGATYNEQFF. The CDR3 DNA follows: TGTGCCAGTAGTATTATAGGCGGGGGGGCTACCTACAATGAGCAGTTCTTC.

This chain uses TRBV5-5 with TRBJ1-1; TRBD1 is a possible D gene (5 bases). The CDR3 is 16 amino acids. Trimming took off 2 bases at V and 5 bases at J, with 19 bases between the two ends. From germline, CDR1 is SGHKS and CDR2 YYEKEE (reference sequence). CDR3 DNA sequence: TGTGCCAGCAGCTTTAAGTATGGGGGGGTAAATACTGAAGCTTTCTTT. Protein sequence: CASSFKYGGVNTEAFF.

The chain links TRBV19 to TRBJ1-1; no reliable D call. Germline CDR1 is LNHDA and CDR2 is SQIVND (reference sequence). The CDR3 runs to 13 residues. V lost 8 bases and J 2 bases, leaving 12 bases between the germline ends. The CDR3 sequence is CASRDTGNTEAFF. The CDR3 region has the DNA TGTGCCAGTCGAGACACGGGAAACACTGAAGCTTTCTTT. The whole variable domain, remainder taken from reference TRBV19 and TRBJ1-1, is DGGITQSPKYLFRKEGQNVTLSCEQNLNHDAMYWYRQDPGQGLRLIYYSQIVNDFQKGDIAEGYSVSREKKESFPLTVTSAQKNPTAFYLCASRDTGNTEAFFGQGTRLTVV.

This rearrangement joins TRBV29-1 to TRBJ1-2; the match to TRBD1 covers 9 bases. Trimming cost V 4 bases and J 9 bases; bases outside gene matches: 6. The germline CDR1 and CDR2 sequences are SQVTM and ANQGSEA. The CDR3 consists of 12 residues. This CDR3 is CSVGDRADRYTF. CDR3 DNA sequence: TGCAGCGTTGGGGACAGGGCAGATCGCTACACCTTC.

V usage is TRBV30 and J usage is TRBJ1-4; D uncertain. The V gene's germline CDR1 is GTSNPN and CDR2 SVGIG (reference sequence). Trimming took off 0 bases at V and 10 bases at J, with 15 bases between the two ends. The CDR3 runs to 14 residues. The chain's CDR3 is CAWSVFGLSGKLFF. CDR3 in DNA: TGTGCCTGGAGTGTATTTGGGCTTAGTGGAAAACTGTTTTTT. Filled out from reference TRBV30 and TRBJ1-4, the complete variable domain reads SQTIHQWPATLVQPVGSPLSLECTVEGTSNPNLYWYRQAAGRGLQLLFYSVGIGQISSEVPQNLSASRPQDRQFILSSKKLLLSDSGFYLCAWSVFGLSGKLFFGSGTQLSVL.

This clone was picked up a small number of times. The V gene is TRBV6-5, the J gene TRBJ2-7; 8 bases match TRBD1. Germline CDR1 reads MNHEY; CDR2 reads SVGAGI. The J segment lost 2 bases and the V segment lost 3 bases, leaving 6 bases of the junction unmatched. The CDR3 covers 15 residues. CDR3 bases: TGTGCCAGCAGTTATACCGGGACAGGACCCTACGAGCAGTACTTC. It encodes CASSYTGTGPYEQYF.

The chain couples TRBV6-5 to TRBJ1-5; perhaps TRBD1 as D (5 bases). The CDR3 loop spans 16 amino acids. The V gene lost 0 bases and the J gene lost 2 bases, with 11 bases spanning the gap. Germline loops: CDR1 MNHEY, CDR2 SVGAGI. The DNA for the CDR3 is TGTGCCAGCAGTTACTCGGGAGGGGTGGGCAATCAGCCCCAGCATTTT. Translating gives CASSYSGGVGNQPQHF.

The J gene is TRBJ1-5, the V gene TRBV19; 7 bases align to TRBD1. V shed 7 bases, J shed 1 base, and the junction held 7 bases outside the gene matches. Germline V gene sequence: CDR1 LNHDA, CDR2 SQIVND (reference sequence). The CDR3 extends over 15 amino acids. The CDR3 DNA follows: TGTGCCAGTACCGAGGCGGACAGGAGCAATCAGCCCCAGCATTTT. It codes for CASTEADRSNQPQHF.

This clone was seen only once. Other DNA sequences in this sample translate to the same CDR3. This sequence joins TRBV20-1 and TRBJ1-1; unclear D gene. In germline, CDR1 is DFQATT, CDR2 SNEGSKA (reference sequence). The V and J ends lost 5 bases and 1 base respectively, with 2 bases between them. CDR3 size: 10 residues. CDR3 residues: CSAQNTEAFF. In DNA, the CDR3 is TGCAGTGCTCAGAACACTGAAGCTTTCTTT.

The V and J genes are TRBV7-9 and TRBJ1-4; 7 bases fit TRBD1. V was pared by 4 bases and J by 7 bases, with 12 bases of the junction left unmatched. CDR3 length equals 16 residues. CDR1 is SEHNR and CDR2 is FQNEAQ in the germline V gene (reference sequence). Here the CDR3 reads CASSSKPPRGAEKLFF. DNA for the CDR3: TGTGCCAGCAGCTCAAAGCCCCCCAGGGGGGCTGAAAAACTGTTTTTT.

The chain recombines TRBV3-1 (or the pseudogene TRBV3-2) with TRBJ1-2; 8 nucleotides line up with TRBD1. The J segment lost 6 bases and the V segment lost 4 bases, leaving 7 bases of the junction unmatched. Germline CDR1 is LGHDT and CDR2 is YNNKEL (reference sequence). CDR3 size: 14 residues. For the CDR3, the DNA is TGTGCCAGCAGCCCACGACAGGGGCCTGATGGCTACACCTTC. This gives the protein CASSPRQGPDGYTF.